This T cell receptor beta chain is from a study of cytomegalovirus exposure and HLA in healthy donors. Across the study: Unique TCR beta sequences numbering 120 million or so came from 150 million to 200 million T cells in an earlier analysis.

General study results and limits: A later analysis showed TCR association rates differing by HLA locus, peaking at DRB1 and lowest at HLA-C. Trimming of TCR beta V- and J-genes showed a link, identified in a later analysis, to a missense DCLRE1C variant. The CMV antigen specificity of a few CMV-associated chains was confirmed through in vitro analysis.

In the case of this clone: As yet, its antigen is unknown.

A multiplex PCR was run with 60 Vbeta primers and 13 Jbeta primers. Here immunoSEQ multiplex PCR was the method, and the copy in TCRdb shows in-frame clones only, minus some. This table holds 180,000 or so clones, 65% to 85% found once. This CDR3 comprises 14 residues. Germline V CDR1 and CDR2: MNHEY, SMNVEV (reference sequence). Trimming removed 6 bases from V and 7 bases from J; junction bases left unmatched: 10. The rearrangement uses TRBV27 and TRBJ1-1, with TRBD1 matching 8 bases. The clonotype originates from a girl under 18 in good health and CMV-seropositive. The sequencing sample was made of PBMCs. This CDR3 reads CASRWTGLGGEAFF. The CDR3 DNA reads as TGTGCCAGCAGATGGACAGGGCTTGGGGGTGAAGCTTTCTTT.